This T cell receptor beta chain was captured in a study of T-cell memory formation after mild COVID-19. TCRdb analysed the 5' RACE reads with MiXCR anew, one entry per CDR3 protein. The sample lists 240,000 or so distinct CDR3 sequences, more than 8% occurring once. Findings of the study overall: Cross-reactive memory appears to have joined, as suggested by some responding clones showing up in pre-infection memory. Balance between CD4 and CD8 was seen in clones contracting day 15 to 85, and a CD4+ lean was seen in later expanders.

The CDR3 is 14 amino acids. Germline V gene lookup returns CDR1 ENHRY and CDR2 SYGVKD. V lost 4 bases, J lost 10 bases, and 14 bases lay in between. This clonotype showed up just a few times. The antigen is unknown. The TCR comes from a man younger than 35 who had mild COVID-19 (a few samples of this study predate the infection). Cell type and time point are not known. This chain joins TRBV10-3 and TRBJ1-6; D is ambiguous. Material: PBMCs or a T cell subset sorted from them (not recorded which). DNA for the CDR3: TGTGCCATCAGTGTCTCTGGGATTCGGTCACCCCTCCACTTT. Encoded protein: CAISVSGIRSPLHF.